The next 8 T cell receptor beta chains were all read from a single sample in a study of blood T cells in healthy people across ages. Combining a sample-barcoded 5' primer with a J-beta primer mix, a second PCR ran for about 7 to 11 cycles. TCRdb independently ran MiXCR on the 5' RACE reads; one entry per CDR3 protein. The sample contains 1.6 million or so distinct CDR3 sequences, 30% to 35% of which appear only once. The sequencing sample was made of blood. Receptors were obtained from a young woman in good health.

This sequence joins TRBV7-9 and TRBJ2-5; D gene ambiguous. The J call may not be correct, given that the DNA end is closer to TRBJ2-7. Germline lookup yields CDR1 SEHNR and CDR2 FQNEAQ (reference sequence). The length of the CDR3 is 13 residues. Here the CDR3 DNA reads TGTGCCAGCAGCTACCCTCAGATCGGCGAGCAGTACTTC. Amino acids: CASSYPQIGEQYF.

This clonotype was observed a few times. The rearrangement links TRBV20-1 to TRBJ1-5, with TRBD1 matching over 7 bases. The CDR3 loop spans 14 amino acids. V lost 4 bases, J lost 0 bases, and 3 bases stayed unmatched. Germline V gene data show CDR1 as DFQATT and CDR2 as SNEGSKA (reference sequence). CDR3 bases: TGCAGTGCTATACAGGGGCTTAGCAATCAGCCCCAGCATTTT. It codes for CSAIQGLSNQPQHF.

This clonotype was detected once. The gene calls are TRBV30 and TRBJ2-7, with 9 bases identical to TRBD1. Germline CDR1 GTSNPN, CDR2 SVGIG (reference sequence). V dropped 6 bases and J dropped 2; count of bases not matched to a gene: 2. This CDR3 spans 12 amino acids. CDR3 region: CACRDRAYEQYF. DNA for the CDR3: TGTGCCTGCCGGGACAGGGCCTACGAGCAGTACTTC.

This clonotype was seen only once. This sequence joins TRBV20-1 and TRBJ2-6; D is perhaps TRBD2 (6 bases). The V gene lost 1 base and the J gene lost 4 bases, with 17 bases spanning the gap. Looked up from germline, CDR1 is DFQATT and CDR2 is SNEGSKA (reference sequence). The CDR3 extends over 17 amino acids. The CDR3 loop is CSARAPVSREGANVLTF. The CDR3 DNA reads TGCAGTGCTAGAGCCCCAGTCAGTCGGGAGGGGGCCAACGTCCTGACTTTC.

The chain is built from TRBV20-1 and TRBJ2-3, with D unclear. V lost 7 bases, J lost 2 bases, and 16 bases lay in between. Germline CDR1 DFQATT, CDR2 SNEGSKA (reference sequence). The CDR3 runs to 14 residues. This CDR3 is CSVELVDSTDTQYF. For the CDR3, the DNA is TGCAGTGTGGAGCTAGTGGATTCCACAGATACGCAGTATTTT.

On this clonotype itself: A read error is possible here, since a much larger clone lies one base away. The chain couples TRBV20-1 to TRBJ2-3, with 9 bases lining up with TRBD2. Germline assignment: CDR1 DFQATT and CDR2 SNEGSKA (reference sequence). CDR3 size: 16 residues. The trim removed 5 bases at V and 4 bases at J, leaving 13 bases unmatched. As DNA, the CDR3 is TGCAGTGCTCAGAGCCTAGAGCGGGGGGTGTCAGATACGCAGTATTTT. Protein product: CSAQSLERGVSDTQYF.

This clonotype turned up a few times. The chain uses TRBV6-1 and TRBJ1-5; no clear D gene. The CDR3 extends over 15 amino acids. CDR1 is MNHNS, CDR2 SASEGT, per germline. V gave up 1 base and J gave up 0 bases, with 7 bases separating them. The CDR3 sequence: CASSEGQYSNQPQHF. The DNA of the CDR3 is TGTGCCAGCAGTGAAGGACAATATAGCAATCAGCCCCAGCATTTT.

The chain recombines TRBV20-1 with TRBJ1-1, with unresolved D. CDR3 size: 11 residues. Germline V gives CDR1 DFQATT, CDR2 SNEGSKA (reference sequence). V dropped 5 bases and J dropped 10 bases, with 14 bases sitting between them. The CDR3 DNA reads TGCAGTGCTTCCGGGCCAAAGGGAGCTTTCTTT. Translation: CSASGPKGAFF.